The TCR beta chain under discussion was sequenced for a study of shared clonotypes between healthy human individuals. Splitting of CD4+ cells produced CD45RA+ naive and CD45RA-negative memory subsets. Germline V gene data show CDR1 as LGHNA and CDR2 as YNFKEQ. Trimming removed 3 bases from V and 6 bases from J, with 15 bases in between. The CDR3 spans 14 residues. Only in-frame clones appear in the TCRdb table, and some are missing; sequencing was by immunoSEQ multiplex PCR. This sample yields some 1.5 million clones, of which 95% to 99% are seen a single time; 0.45% belongs to the top ten. With respect to this clone: Its antigen is as yet unknown.

Study observations and caveats: What naive subsets generally showed was a larger estimated richness than memory subsets showed. Sequencing of the sorted subsets was shown by rarefaction to be incomplete despite large depth.

This receptor was identified in a man aged 25 to 40 in good health. What was sequenced was naive CD4+ T cells sorted from blood. The sample's subset: CD45RA+ positively selected. The rearrangement uses TRBV4-2 and TRBJ2-7; a possible D gene is TRBD2 (6 bases). This CDR3 is CASSQGGTHGEQYF. The CDR3 nucleotides are TGTGCCAGCAGCCAGGGCGGGACCCACGGCGAGCAGTACTTC.